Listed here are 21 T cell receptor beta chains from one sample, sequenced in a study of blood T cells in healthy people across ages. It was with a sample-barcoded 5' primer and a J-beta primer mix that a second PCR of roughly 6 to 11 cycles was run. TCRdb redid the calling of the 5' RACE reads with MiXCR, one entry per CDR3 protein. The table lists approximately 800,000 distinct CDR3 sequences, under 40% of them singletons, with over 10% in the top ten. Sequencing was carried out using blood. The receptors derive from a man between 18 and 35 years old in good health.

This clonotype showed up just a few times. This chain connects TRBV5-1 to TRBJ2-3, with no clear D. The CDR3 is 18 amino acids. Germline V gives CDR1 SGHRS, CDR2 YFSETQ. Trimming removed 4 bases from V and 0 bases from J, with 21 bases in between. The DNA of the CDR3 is TGCGCCAGCAGCCCCGAAACCATACTATCCCTAAGCACAGATACGCAGTATTTT. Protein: CASSPETILSLSTDTQYF. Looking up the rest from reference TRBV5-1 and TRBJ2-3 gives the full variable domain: KAGVTQTPRYLIKTRGQQVTLSCSPISGHRSVSWYQQTPGQGLQFLFEYFSETQRNKGNFPGRFSGRQFSNSRSEMNVSTLELGDSALYLCASSPETILSLSTDTQYFGPGTRLTVL.

CDR3: CSASSGGAVNTQYF. As DNA, the CDR3 is TGCAGTGCTAGTAGTGGGGGGGCGGTTAATACGCAGTATTTT. The V and J genes are TRBV20-1 and TRBJ2-3, with D possibly being TRBD2 (7 bases). The CDR3 extends over 14 amino acids. Trimming stripped 3 bases from V and 7 bases from J, with 17 bases between. The germline V gene encodes CDR1 DFQATT and CDR2 SNEGSKA (reference sequence).

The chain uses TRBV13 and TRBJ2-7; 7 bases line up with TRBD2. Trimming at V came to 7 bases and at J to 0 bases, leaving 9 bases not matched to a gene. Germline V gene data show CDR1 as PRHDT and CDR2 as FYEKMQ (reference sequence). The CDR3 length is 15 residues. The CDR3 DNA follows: TGTGCCAGCACACCGGGCGGGAGTGACTCCTACGAGCAGTACTTC. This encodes CASTPGGSDSYEQYF.

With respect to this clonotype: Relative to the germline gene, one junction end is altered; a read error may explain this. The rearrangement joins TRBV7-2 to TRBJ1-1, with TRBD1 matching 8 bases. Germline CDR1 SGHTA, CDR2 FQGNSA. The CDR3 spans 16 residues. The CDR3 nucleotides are TGTGCCAGCAGGCCGTACAGGGGGAACTTGAACACTGTAGCTTTCTTT. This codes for CASRPYRGNLNTVAFF.

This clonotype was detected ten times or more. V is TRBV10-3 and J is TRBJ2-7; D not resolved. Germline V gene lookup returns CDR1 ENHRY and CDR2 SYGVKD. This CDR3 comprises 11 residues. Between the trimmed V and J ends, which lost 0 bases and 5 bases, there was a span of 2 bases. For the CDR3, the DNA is TGTGCCATCAGTGAGTCGGACGAGCAGTACTTC. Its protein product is CAISESDEQYF.

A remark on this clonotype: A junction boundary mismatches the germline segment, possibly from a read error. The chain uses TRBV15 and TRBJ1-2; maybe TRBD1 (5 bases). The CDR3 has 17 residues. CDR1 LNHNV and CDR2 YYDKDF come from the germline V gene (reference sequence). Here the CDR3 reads CATSRQQGGFANYGHTF. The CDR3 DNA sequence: TGTGCCACCAGCAGACAGCAGGGAGGATTTGCTAACTATGGCCACACCTTC.

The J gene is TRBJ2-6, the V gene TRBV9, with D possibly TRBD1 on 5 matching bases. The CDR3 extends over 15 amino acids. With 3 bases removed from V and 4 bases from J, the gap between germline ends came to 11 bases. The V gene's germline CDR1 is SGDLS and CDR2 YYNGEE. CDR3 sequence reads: CASSAGQGGANVLTF. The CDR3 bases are TGTGCCAGCAGCGCAGGTCAGGGAGGGGCCAACGTCCTGACTTTC.

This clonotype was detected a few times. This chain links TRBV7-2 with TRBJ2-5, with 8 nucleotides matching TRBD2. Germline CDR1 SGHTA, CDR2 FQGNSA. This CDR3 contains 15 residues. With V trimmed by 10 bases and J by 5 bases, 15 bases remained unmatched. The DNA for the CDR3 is TGTGCCACCTCTTCGGGGGGGCTCTCAGGGGAGACCCAGTACTTC. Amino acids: CATSSGGLSGETQYF.

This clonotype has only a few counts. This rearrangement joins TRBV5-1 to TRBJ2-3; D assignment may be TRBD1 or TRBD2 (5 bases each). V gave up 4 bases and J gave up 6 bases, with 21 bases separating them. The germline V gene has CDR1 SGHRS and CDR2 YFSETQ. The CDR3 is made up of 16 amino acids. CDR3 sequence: CASSEEPGPRVDTQYF. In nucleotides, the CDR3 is TGCGCCAGCAGCGAAGAGCCGGGACCCCGGGTGGATACGCAGTATTTT.

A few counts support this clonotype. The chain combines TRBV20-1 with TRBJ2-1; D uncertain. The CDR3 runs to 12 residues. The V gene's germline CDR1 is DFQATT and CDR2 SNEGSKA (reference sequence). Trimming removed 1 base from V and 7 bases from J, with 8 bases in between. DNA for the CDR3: TGCAGTGCTAGAGGTCTAGGAAATGAGCAGTTCTTC. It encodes CSARGLGNEQFF.

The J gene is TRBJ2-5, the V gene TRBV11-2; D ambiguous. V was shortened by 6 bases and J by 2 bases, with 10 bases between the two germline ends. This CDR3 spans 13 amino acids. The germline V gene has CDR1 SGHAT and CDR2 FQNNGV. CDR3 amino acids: CASSFWLQETQYF. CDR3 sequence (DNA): TGTGCCAGCAGTTTTTGGCTGCAAGAGACCCAGTACTTC.

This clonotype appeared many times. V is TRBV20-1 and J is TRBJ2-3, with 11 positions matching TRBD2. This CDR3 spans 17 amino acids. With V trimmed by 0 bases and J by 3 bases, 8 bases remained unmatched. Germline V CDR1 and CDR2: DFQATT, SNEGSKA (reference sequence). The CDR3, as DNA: TGCAGTGCTAGAGATTGGAGACTAGCGGGGAGTACAGATACGCAGTATTTT. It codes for CSARDWRLAGSTDTQYF.

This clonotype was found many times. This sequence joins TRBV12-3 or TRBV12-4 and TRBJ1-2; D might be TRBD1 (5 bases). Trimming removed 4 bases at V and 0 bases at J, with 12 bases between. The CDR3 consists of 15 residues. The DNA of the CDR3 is TGTGCCAGCAGTTCCCGGGACGCAGCTAACTATGGCTACACCTTC. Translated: CASSSRDAANYGYTF.

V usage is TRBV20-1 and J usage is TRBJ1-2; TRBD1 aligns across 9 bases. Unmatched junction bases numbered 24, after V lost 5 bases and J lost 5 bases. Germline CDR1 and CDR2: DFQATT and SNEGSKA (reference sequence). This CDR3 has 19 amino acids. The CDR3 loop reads CSAFPPQPSSTGGKYGYTF. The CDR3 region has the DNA TGCAGTGCTTTTCCCCCCCAGCCGTCCTCGACAGGGGGGAAGTATGGCTACACCTTC.

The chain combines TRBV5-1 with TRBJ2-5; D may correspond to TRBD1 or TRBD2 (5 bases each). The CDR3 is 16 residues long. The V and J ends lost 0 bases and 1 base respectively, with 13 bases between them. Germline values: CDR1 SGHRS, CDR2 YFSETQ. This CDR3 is CASSLVGAGGQETQYF. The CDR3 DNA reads TGCGCCAGCAGCTTGGTCGGGGCTGGGGGCCAAGAGACCCAGTACTTC.

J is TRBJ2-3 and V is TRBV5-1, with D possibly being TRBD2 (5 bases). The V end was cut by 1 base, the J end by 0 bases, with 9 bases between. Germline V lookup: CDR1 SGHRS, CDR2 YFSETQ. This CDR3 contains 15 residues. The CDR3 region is CASSLFGDSTDTQYF. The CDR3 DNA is TGCGCCAGCAGCTTGTTCGGGGATAGCACAGATACGCAGTATTTT.

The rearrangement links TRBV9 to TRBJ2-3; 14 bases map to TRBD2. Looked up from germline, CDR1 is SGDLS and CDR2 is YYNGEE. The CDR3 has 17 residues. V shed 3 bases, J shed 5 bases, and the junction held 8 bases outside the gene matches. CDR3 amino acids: CASSAGLAGGPGDTQYF. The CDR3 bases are TGTGCCAGCAGCGCCGGACTAGCGGGGGGCCCCGGAGATACGCAGTATTTT.

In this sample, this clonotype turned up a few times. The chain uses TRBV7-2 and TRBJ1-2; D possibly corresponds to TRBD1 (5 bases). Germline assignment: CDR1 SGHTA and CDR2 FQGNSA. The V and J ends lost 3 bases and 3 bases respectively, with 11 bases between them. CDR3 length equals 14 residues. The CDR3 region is CASSLGVTYYGYTF. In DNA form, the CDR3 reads TGTGCCAGCAGCTTGGGGGTTACCTACTATGGCTACACCTTC. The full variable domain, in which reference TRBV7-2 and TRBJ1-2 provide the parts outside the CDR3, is GAGVSQSPSNKVTEKGKDVELRCDPISGHTALYWYRQSLGQGLEFLIYFQGNSAPDKSGLPSDRFSAERTGGSVSTLTIQRTQQEDSAVYLCASSLGVTYYGYTFGSGTRLTVV.

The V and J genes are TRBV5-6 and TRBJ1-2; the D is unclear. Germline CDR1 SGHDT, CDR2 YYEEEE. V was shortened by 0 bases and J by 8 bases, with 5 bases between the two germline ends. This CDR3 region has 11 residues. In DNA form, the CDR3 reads TGTGCCAGCAGCTTGGGGATGGGCTACACCTTC. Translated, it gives CASSLGMGYTF.

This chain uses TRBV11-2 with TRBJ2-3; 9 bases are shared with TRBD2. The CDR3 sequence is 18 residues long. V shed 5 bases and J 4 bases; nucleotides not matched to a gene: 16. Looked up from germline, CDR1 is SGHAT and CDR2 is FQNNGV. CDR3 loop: CASSPQGFAGGASDTQYF. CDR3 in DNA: TGTGCCAGCAGCCCCCAAGGGTTTGCGGGGGGGGCATCAGATACGCAGTATTTT.

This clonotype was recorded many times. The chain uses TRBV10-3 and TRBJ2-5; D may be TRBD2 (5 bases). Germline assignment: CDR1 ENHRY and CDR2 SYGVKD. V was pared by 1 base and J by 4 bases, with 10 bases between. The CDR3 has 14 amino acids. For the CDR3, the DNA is TGTGCCATCAGTGAGTTGAGGACTGGAGAGACCCAGTACTTC. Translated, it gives CAISELRTGETQYF.